What follows are 2 T cell receptor beta chains derived from one specimen sequenced in a study of identical twins. In TCRdb, the 5' RACE reads were re-called with MiXCR into one record per CDR3 protein. This table has roughly 220,000 distinct CDR3 sequences, about 6.7% appearing once. The data also belong to a second study, concerning T cells expressing NK-cell markers.

Sample: CD8+ T cells sorted from blood. The receptors were sampled from a woman aged 18 to 35 in good health.

This chain links TRBV11-2 with TRBJ2-5; TRBD2 agrees at 7 bases. This CDR3 is 16 amino acids long. Germline trimming cut 5 bases from V and 5 bases from J; bases unmatched to any gene: 14. The germline V gene has CDR1 SGHAT and CDR2 FQNNGV. CDR3 DNA: TGTGCCAGCAGCCCCCTCGGTAGGGGAGGGGTGGAGACCCAGTACTTC. It encodes CASSPLGRGGVETQYF. Variable domain in full (rest from reference TRBV11-2 and TRBJ2-5): EAGVAQSPRYKIIEKRQSVAFWCNPISGHATLYWYQQILGQGPKLLIQFQNNGVVDDSQLPKDRFSAERLKGVDSTLKIQPAKLEDSAVYLCASSPLGRGGVETQYFGPGTRLLVL.

Written as DNA, the CDR3 is TGCAGCGTAGACCTTAGCGGGACGAAGTTCTTC. Translated, it gives CSVDLSGTKFF. The chain links TRBV29-1 to TRBJ2-1; 8 bases align to TRBD2. Germline V gene data show CDR1 as SQVTM and CDR2 as ANQGSEA. V shed 6 bases and J 14 bases; nucleotides not matched to a gene: 9. This CDR3 is built from 11 residues.